The clone carrying this T cell receptor (beta chain) was picked up many times. The CDR3 covers 13 residues. Germline values: CDR1 LNHDA, CDR2 SQIVND (reference sequence). V dropped 3 bases and J dropped 4 bases, with 10 bases sitting between them. Beta-chain TCR CDR3 regions were amplified from RNA transcripts. First-round RT-PCR used HTBI primers; second-round multiplex PCR followed. MiXCR was run by TCRdb on the multiplex PCR reads, yielding one entry per CDR3 protein. The sample carries some 1.1 million distinct CDR3 sequences, roughly 35% recorded once. The sample originates from a study of Graves' ophthalmopathy and Graves' hyperthyroidism.

The sequence came from an adult man with Graves' hyperthyroidism. Input material: peripheral blood or thyroid tissue (not recorded which). V gene TRBV19 combines with J gene TRBJ2-7; no clear D. The CDR3 DNA reads TGTGCCAGTAGTATGTATCTGGGATACGAGCAGTACTTC. Amino acids: CASSMYLGYEQYF.